These T cell receptor beta chains were read from a single sample in a study of blood T cell repertoires in COVID-19. Here immunoSEQ multiplex PCR was the method, and the copy in TCRdb shows in-frame clones only, minus some. Counted here are approximately 200,000 clones, 83% occurring once; the ten biggest clones make up approximately 7.4%. The sequenced sample consisted of peripheral blood. The receptors were gathered from a woman in her forties or fifties with acute or convalescent COVID-19. Each CDR3 is given with its conserved first and last residue. D genes are given only for firm matches. Only part of the rows carry a size: once, few, many, or a class if the clone is expanded.

d_gene,j_gene,abundance,v_gene,CDR3aa,CDR3nt
TRBD1,TRBJ1-1,NA,TRBV5-6,CASSLGRGLFTEAFF,TGTGCCAGCAGCTTGGGCAGGGGGCTCTTCACTGAAGCTTTCTTT
TRBD2,TRBJ2-3,NA,TRBV5-8,CASSAPFTGGLHTQYF,TGTGCCAGCAGCGCGCCATTTACGGGGGGGCTGCATACGCAGTATTTT
TRBD1,TRBJ1-3,NA,TRBV6-1,CASSEPGGRSGNTIYF,TGTGCCAGCAGTGAACCAGGGGGCCGCTCTGGAAACACCATATATTTT
NA,TRBJ2-2,few,TRBV7-9,CASSFLDSSTGELFF,TGTGCCAGCAGCTTTCTCGACTCATCTACCGGGGAGCTGTTTTTT
NA,TRBJ1-4,few,TRBV5-5,CASSDRGEKLFF,TGTGCCAGCAGCGACCGGGGGGAAAAACTGTTTTTT
NA,TRBJ1-1,NA,TRBV7-9,CASSSQNTEAFF,TGTGCCAGCAGCTCCCAGAACACTGAAGCTTTCTTT
NA,TRBJ1-4,NA,TRBV2,CASSVLRNQNEKLFF,TGTGCCAGCAGTGTGTTGCGGAACCAAAATGAAAAACTGTTTTTT
TRBD1,TRBJ2-1,NA,TRBV28,CASSPPGQVGNEQFF,TGTGCCAGCAGTCCCCCGGGACAGGTTGGCAATGAGCAGTTCTTC
NA,TRBJ2-5,NA,TRBV5-1,CASSPAGNQETQYF,TGCGCCAGCAGCCCCGCCGGGAACCAAGAGACCCAGTACTTC
NA,TRBJ2-1,NA,TRBV28,CASSPAGLSYNEQFF,TGTGCCAGCAGTCCCGCGGGGCTCTCCTACAATGAGCAGTTCTTC
TRBD2,TRBJ2-1,NA,TRBV6-1,CASSEALAGGAEQFF,TGTGCCAGCAGTGAAGCACTAGCGGGAGGCGCTGAGCAGTTCTTC
NA,TRBJ2-1,NA,TRBV6-6,CASTTSNNEQFF,TGTGCCAGCACCACATCCAACAATGAGCAGTTCTTC
NA,TRBJ1-3,NA,TRBV30,CAWSVGVLTGNTIYF,TGTGCCTGGAGTGTAGGGGTTTTAACTGGAAACACCATATATTTT
NA,TRBJ1-1,NA,TRBV27,CASSSFAGNTEAFF,TGTGCCAGCTCTTCCTTTGCAGGGAACACTGAAGCTTTCTTT
NA,TRBJ1-5,NA,TRBV4-2,CASSQARGKEEQPQHF,TGTGCCAGCAGCCAAGCAAGGGGGAAAGAGGAACAGCCCCAGCATTTT
TRBD1,TRBJ2-7,NA,TRBV19,CASSRQGTSYEQYF,TGTGCCAGTAGTAGACAGGGGACATCCTACGAGCAGTACTTC
TRBD2,TRBJ2-1,NA,TRBV10-1,CASRGTSGGPSSYNEQFF,TGCGCCAGCAGGGGGACTAGCGGGGGTCCGAGCTCCTACAATGAGCAGTTCTTC
NA,TRBJ2-1,NA,TRBV19,CASSTGGPNEQFF,TGTGCCAGTAGTACTGGAGGACCCAATGAGCAGTTCTTC
NA,TRBJ1-5,NA,TRBV28,CASSLIDSAGSQPQHF,TGTGCCAGCAGTTTAATCGATAGCGCAGGAAGTCAGCCCCAGCATTTT
TRBD1,TRBJ2-7,few,TRBV19,CASSTRQGEWLLNEQYF,TGTGCCAGTAGTACGCGACAGGGCGAGTGGCTACTAAACGAGCAGTACTTC
TRBD2,TRBJ2-7,NA,TRBV13,CASSSTGIYSGRGSYEQYF,TGTGCCAGCAGCTCGACCGGCATATATAGCGGGAGAGGGTCCTACGAGCAGTACTTC
TRBD1,TRBJ1-5,NA,TRBV2,CASSDWQGVKKAQHF,TGTGCCAGCAGTGATTGGCAGGGGGTTAAGAAGGCCCAGCATTTT
NA,TRBJ1-3,NA,TRBV19,CASSITGSGGNTIYF,TGTGCCAGTAGTATCACAGGGTCCGGTGGAAACACCATATATTTT
NA,TRBJ1-3,NA,TRBV5-1,CASAEGFTGNTIYF,TGCGCCAGTGCGGAGGGTTTTACTGGAAACACCATATATTTT
NA,TRBJ2-7,NA,TRBV7-9,CASSSGIFRSYEQYF,TGTGCCAGCAGCTCGGGTATATTTAGGTCCTACGAGCAGTACTTC
NA,TRBJ1-2,NA,TRBV11-2,CASSFPRAGGPGYTF,TGTGCCAGCAGCTTCCCCAGGGCGGGGGGCCCTGGCTACACCTTC
TRBD2,TRBJ2-1,NA,TRBV12-3/TRBV12-4,CASRLAGEQFF,TGTGCCAGCAGACTAGCGGGTGAGCAGTTCTTC
NA,TRBJ2-2,NA,TRBV3-1/TRBV3-2,CASSQGPGELFF,TGTGCCAGCAGCCAAGGTCCTGGGGAGCTGTTTTTT
NA,TRBJ1-1,NA,TRBV29-1,CSVIVFNTEAFF,TGCAGCGTTATCGTGTTTAACACTGAAGCTTTCTTT
NA,TRBJ2-1,NA,TRBV6-2/TRBV6-3,CASSSYRVRNEQFF,TGTGCCAGCAGCTCCTACAGGGTTCGCAATGAGCAGTTCTTC
NA,TRBJ1-1,NA,TRBV12-3/TRBV12-4,CASSRPGEAFF,TGTGCCAGCAGCCGACCGGGGGAGGCTTTCTTT
NA,TRBJ1-1,NA,TRBV5-6,CATQTGMATEAFF,TGTGCCACCCAGACAGGAATGGCCACTGAAGCTTTCTTT
TRBD1,TRBJ1-3,NA,TRBV7-8,CASSLGAGGGNTIYF,TGTGCCAGCAGCCTCGGGGCAGGGGGTGGAAACACCATATATTTT
TRBD1,TRBJ1-2,few,TRBV28,CASSLDRGSAGYTF,TGTGCCAGCAGTCTGGACAGGGGATCGGCGGGCTACACCTTC
NA,TRBJ1-5,NA,TRBV12-3/TRBV12-4,CASSRGGQPQHF,TGTGCCAGCAGTCGAGGGGGACAGCCCCAGCATTTT
NA,TRBJ2-5,NA,TRBV24-1,CATSKGTAETQYF,TGTGCCACCTCGAAGGGGACTGCGGAGACCCAGTACTTC
TRBD1,TRBJ1-1,NA,TRBV19,CATSPGTGGFTEAFF,TGTGCCACCTCTCCCGGGACAGGGGGCTTCACTGAAGCTTTCTTT
TRBD2,TRBJ2-3,NA,TRBV4-3,CASSQIHGTGGLAGASDTQYF,TGCGCCAGCAGCCAGATCCATGGGACAGGTGGACTAGCGGGGGCATCGGATACGCAGTATTTT
TRBD1,TRBJ2-7,NA,TRBV27,CASSLGTGGSYEQYF,TGTGCCAGCAGCCTTGGGACAGGGGGTTCCTACGAGCAGTACTTC
NA,TRBJ1-3,NA,TRBV11-2,CASSQASGNTIYF,TGTGCCAGCAGCCAAGCTTCTGGAAACACCATATATTTT
TRBD1,TRBJ1-2,NA,TRBV6-2/TRBV6-3,CASSYDEGATYGYTF,TGTGCCAGCAGTTACGATGAGGGGGCGACTTATGGCTACACCTTC
TRBD1,TRBJ1-4,NA,TRBV28,CASTSPGQSNEKLFF,TGTGCCAGCACCAGCCCGGGACAGAGTAATGAAAAACTGTTTTTT
NA,TRBJ2-2,NA,TRBV18,CASSPPTGNTGELFF,TGTGCCAGCTCACCACCGACAGGGAACACCGGGGAGCTGTTTTTT
NA,TRBJ1-2,NA,TRBV19,CASSPQGYGDYGYTF,TGTGCCAGTAGCCCCCAGGGCTACGGCGACTATGGCTACACCTTC
TRBD2,TRBJ2-7,NA,TRBV11-1,CASSLGDYATVQYF,TGTGCCAGCAGCTTAGGGGACTACGCGACGGTGCAGTACTTC
TRBD2,TRBJ2-5,many,TRBV3-1/TRBV3-2,CASSQGGRAMETQYF,TGTGCCAGCAGCCAAGGCGGGAGGGCCATGGAGACCCAGTACTTC
NA,TRBJ1-5,NA,TRBV18,CASSPDRMTGNQPQHF,TGTGCCAGCTCGCCTGACAGGATGACGGGGAATCAGCCCCAGCATTTT
TRBD2,TRBJ2-1,few,TRBV19,CASSMIAGGQNEQFF,TGTGCCAGTAGTATGATAGCGGGAGGGCAAAATGAGCAGTTCTTC
NA,TRBJ1-3,few,TRBV7-9,CASSGAGSGNTIYF,TGTGCCAGCAGCGGTGCGGGCTCTGGAAACACCATATATTTT
NA,TRBJ2-3,once,TRBV29-1,CSLLTDTQYF,TGCAGCCTCTTAACAGATACGCAGTATTTT
TRBD2,TRBJ2-3,NA,TRBV28,CASSPLAGSSTDTQYF,TGTGCCAGCAGTCCTTTAGCGGGATCTAGCACAGATACGCAGTATTTT
NA,TRBJ1-4,NA,TRBV3-1/TRBV3-2,CASSHAIRGGPEKLFF,TGTGCCAGCAGCCACGCAATCAGGGGAGGGCCCGAAAAACTGTTTTTT
TRBD1,TRBJ1-2,NA,TRBV5-4,CASSGGTGGYGYTF,TGTGCCAGCAGCGGGGGGACAGGGGGCTATGGCTACACCTTC